The 16 T cell receptor beta chains given below trace back to one sample, sequenced in a study of blood T cell repertoires in COVID-19. The table came from immunoSEQ multiplex PCR; TCRdb's copy has only in-frame clones and leaves some out. The sample carries roughly 40,000 clones, roughly 73% recorded once. The sequenced sample consisted of peripheral blood. The receptors were sampled from a man aged 80 or over with acute or convalescent COVID-19.

This rearrangement joins TRBV11-2 to TRBJ2-5; D might be TRBD2 (6 bases). This CDR3 contains 16 residues. CDR1 is SGHAT, CDR2 FQNNGV, per germline. Trimming took off 3 bases at V and 7 bases at J, with 21 bases between the two ends. Written as DNA, the CDR3 is TGTGCCAGCAGCTTTCTCATCCGCGGGGCCTGGGGGACCCAGTACTTC. It encodes CASSFLIRGAWGTQYF.

The chain joins TRBV5-5 to TRBJ1-6; D perhaps matches TRBD1 (5 bases). Per germline, CDR1 SGHKS and CDR2 YYEKEE (reference sequence). The CDR3 contains 15 residues. The V end was cut by 2 bases, the J end by 0 bases, with 6 bases between. CDR3 residues: CASSFGGSYNSPLHF. Here the CDR3 DNA reads TGTGCCAGCAGCTTCGGGGGCTCCTATAATTCACCCCTCCACTTT.

The CDR3 loop is CAWSFSGLAQYF. In DNA form, the CDR3 reads TGTGCCTGGAGTTTTTCAGGGTTGGCGCAGTATTTT. The chain employs TRBV30 and TRBJ2-3; a possible D gene is TRBD1 (5 bases). The germline CDR1 and CDR2 sequences are GTSNPN and SVGIG (reference sequence). Trimming removed 2 bases at V and 10 bases at J, with 13 bases between. This CDR3 comprises 12 residues.

The chain joins TRBV5-1 to TRBJ2-3, with a tentative D call TRBD2 (6 bases). V was pared by 6 bases and J by 0 bases, with 17 bases between. Germline V CDR1 and CDR2: SGHRS, YFSETQ. CDR3 length: 16 residues. CDR3 sequence reads: CASTTLPGRSTDTQYF. The DNA of the CDR3 is TGCGCCAGCACCACCTTGCCCGGGAGAAGCACAGATACGCAGTATTTT.

The V call is TRBV6-6, the J call TRBJ2-1; 7 nucleotides match TRBD2. Germline V gene data show CDR1 as MNHNY and CDR2 as SVGAGI (reference sequence). The CDR3 consists of 14 residues. V trimming: 1 base; J trimming: 7 bases; junction bases outside the gene matches: 4. The CDR3 region is CASSYYPSGNEQFF. The CDR3 bases are TGTGCCAGCAGTTACTATCCTAGCGGTAATGAGCAGTTCTTC.

This sequence joins TRBV14 and TRBJ2-3; D not resolved. Trimming stripped 1 base from V and 2 bases from J, with 10 bases between. The CDR3 consists of 15 residues. From germline, CDR1 is SGHDN and CDR2 FVKESK. This CDR3 is CASSQGAVATDTQYF. The CDR3 DNA reads TGTGCCAGCAGCCAAGGGGCAGTGGCCACAGATACGCAGTATTTT.

This chain connects TRBV24-1 to TRBJ2-1, with 10 bases fitting TRBD2. The CDR3 has 14 amino acids. V trimming: 6 bases; J trimming: 6 bases; junction bases outside the gene matches: 4. The V gene's germline CDR1 is KGHDR and CDR2 SFDVKD. CDR3 sequence reads: CATSSPSGSNEQFF. Here the CDR3 DNA reads TGTGCCACCAGTTCCCCTAGCGGGAGCAATGAGCAGTTCTTC.

This chain uses TRBV5-8 with TRBJ2-3; D might be TRBD2 (6 bases). The CDR3 contains 16 residues. V shed 5 bases and J shed 7 bases, with 23 bases lying between them. Per germline, CDR1 SGHTS and CDR2 YDEGEE. The CDR3, as DNA: TGTGCCAGCAGTTTCTTTGTGCTAGCGATAAGCAATACGCAGTATTTT. It codes for CASSFFVLAISNTQYF.

The CDR3 spells CASSRQGGNSPLHF. As DNA, the CDR3 is TGTGCCAGCAGCCGACAGGGGGGGAATTCACCCCTCCACTTT. The V gene is TRBV9, the J gene TRBJ1-6; TRBD1 matches at 9 bases. Trimming at V came to 4 bases and at J to 7 bases, leaving 3 bases not matched to a gene. This CDR3 region has 14 residues. The V gene's germline CDR1 is SGDLS and CDR2 YYNGEE.

This chain uses TRBV7-8 with TRBJ1-5; 7 bases are a match to TRBD1. The ends lost 2 bases at V and 4 bases at J; junction bases unmatched: 5. The V gene's germline CDR1 is SGHVS and CDR2 FQNEAQ. This CDR3 is built from 15 residues. This CDR3 reads CASSLRTGTNQPQHF. In DNA form, the CDR3 reads TGTGCCAGCAGCTTACGGACAGGCACTAATCAGCCCCAGCATTTT.

The chain links TRBV30 to TRBJ2-2, with 9 positions matching TRBD2. Germline assignment: CDR1 GTSNPN and CDR2 SVGIG (reference sequence). The CDR3 spans 15 residues. With 6 bases clipped from V and 4 bases from J, the junction kept 9 bases outside the gene matches. The CDR3 sequence is CACSGAGGPTGELFF. In nucleotides, the CDR3 is TGTGCCTGCAGCGGGGCGGGAGGGCCCACCGGGGAGCTGTTTTTT.

This clone turned up a few times. This chain joins TRBV3-1 (or the pseudogene TRBV3-2) and TRBJ2-3; 9 bases align to TRBD1. With V trimmed by 1 base and J by 2 bases, 10 bases remained unmatched. The V gene's germline CDR1 is LGHDT and CDR2 YNNKEL (reference sequence). The CDR3 extends over 18 amino acids. Here the CDR3 DNA reads TGTGCCAGCAGCCAAGGAAAGTGGGGACAGGGCACCACAGATACGCAGTATTTT. It codes for CASSQGKWGQGTTDTQYF.

This clone rates as medium-sized (0.01 to 0.1%). The V call is TRBV13, the J call TRBJ1-1; 7 bases are shared with TRBD1. Germline-derived CDR1 and CDR2 are PRHDT and FYEKMQ (reference sequence). The V gene end was trimmed by 3 bases and the J gene end by 0 bases; junction bases not matched to a gene: 4. The CDR3 runs 15 residues. The CDR3 spells CASSFGTVVNTEAFF. The CDR3 DNA sequence: TGTGCCAGCAGCTTCGGGACAGTGGTGAACACTGAAGCTTTCTTT.

The chain has TRBV18 and TRBJ1-1; a weak D match, TRBD1 (6 bases). The CDR3 is 14 residues long. CDR1 and CDR2 (germline): KGHSH, LQKENI. The germline V and J ends were trimmed by 3 bases and 4 bases, with 12 bases remaining between them. DNA for the CDR3: TGTGCCAGCTCACCGGCGGGGGGGGCCACTGAAGCTTTCTTT. As protein: CASSPAGGATEAFF. Full variable domain (missing parts from reference TRBV18 and TRBJ1-1): NAGVMQNPRHLVRRRGQEARLRCSPMKGHSHVYWYRQLPEEGLKFMVYLQKENIIDESGMPKERFSAEFPKEGPSILRIQQVVRGDSAAYFCASSPAGGATEAFFGQGTRLTVV.

This clone has just a few counts. The chain carries TRBV4-1 and TRBJ2-1; 13 nucleotides align to TRBD2. The CDR3 covers 18 residues. V gave up 1 base and J gave up 5 bases; unmatched junction bases: 8. In germline, CDR1 is MGHRA, CDR2 YSYEKL. CDR3 sequence: CASSQVGLGTSGNNEQFF. The CDR3 DNA follows: TGCGCCAGCAGCCAAGTTGGGTTGGGGACTAGCGGGAACAATGAGCAGTTCTTC.

As DNA, the CDR3 is TGTGCCAGCAGCTTAGAGGGTCTAGTGGGGGAGACCCAGTACTTC. Encoded protein: CASSLEGLVGETQYF. The chain has TRBV7-3 and TRBJ2-5; a possible D gene is TRBD2 (5 bases). The CDR3 is 15 amino acids. V dropped 2 bases and J dropped 5 bases, with 15 bases sitting between them. The germline V gene encodes CDR1 SGHTA and CDR2 FQGTGA.